The T cell receptor beta chain under discussion was sequenced for a study of blood T cell repertoires in COVID-19. Clones were read by immunoSEQ multiplex PCR, and TCRdb kept only the in-frame ones, dropping some. The table lists about 81,000 clones, around 89% of them singletons. The sample was PBMCs or T cells enriched from blood (not recorded which). The TCR sequence derives from a woman between 45 and 65 years old with acute COVID-19.

CDR3 sequence reads: CASSRVGEKLFF. In DNA, the CDR3 is TGTGCCAGCAGCAGGGTGGGTGAAAAACTGTTTTTT. The chain employs TRBV6-5 and TRBJ1-4; TRBD1 is a possible D gene (5 bases). The CDR3 loop spans 12 amino acids. V was cut by 6 bases and J by 7 bases, with 9 bases left in between. Per the germline V gene, CDR1 is MNHEY and CDR2 is SVGAGI.